The 2 T cell receptor beta chains below all came from one sample that was sequenced in a study of shared clonotypes between healthy human individuals. Assay used: immunoSEQ multiplex PCR; TCRdb lists only in-frame clones, some missing. Of 950,000 to 1,100,000 clones listed, around 74% are singletons. Source material: memory CD4+ T cells sorted from blood. Subset given: CD45RA-negative fraction. The receptors come from a young man in good health.

Notes on this clone: The identical CDR3 is also encoded by other nucleotide sequences in the sample. This sequence joins TRBV20-1 and TRBJ2-5; D not resolved. Trimming stripped 3 bases from V and 4 bases from J, with 3 bases between. Germline CDR1 and CDR2: DFQATT and SNEGSKA (reference sequence). The CDR3 totals 10 residues. CDR3 protein: CSARGETQYF. For the CDR3, the DNA is TGCAGTGCTAGGGGAGAGACCCAGTACTTC.

This rearrangement joins TRBV10-3 to TRBJ2-1; D possibly uses TRBD1 or TRBD2 (5 bases each). The germline V gene has CDR1 ENHRY and CDR2 SYGVKD. V dropped 4 bases and J dropped 2 bases, with 15 bases sitting between them. The CDR3 sequence is 16 residues long. CDR3 residues: CAISVKGLGAYNEQFF. In DNA form, the CDR3 reads TGTGCCATCAGTGTGAAAGGGTTGGGGGCCTACAATGAGCAGTTCTTC.